Following are 31 T cell receptor beta chains from one sample sequenced in a study of lymphopenia after photon versus proton radiotherapy. The data were produced by immunoSEQ multiplex PCR, yet TCRdb's version contains in-frame clones alone and is incomplete. Of 75,000 or so clones in the sample, about 86% were seen once. Source: peripheral blood, taken from a patient treated with proton-based radiotherapy. The source is a man aged 55 to 70 with pancreatic cancer.

This clone came up a few times. The rearrangement joins TRBV19 to TRBJ2-7, with D possibly being TRBD2 (9 bases). The CDR3 has 17 residues. V was clipped by 5 bases and J by 0 bases, with 20 bases between them. Germline lookup yields CDR1 LNHDA and CDR2 SQIVND (reference sequence). Here the CDR3 DNA reads TGTGCCAGTAGTTTCGCGGGGGGGACAGGAGTCTCCTACGAGCAGTACTTC. The encoded protein is CASSFAGGTGVSYEQYF.

This chain uses TRBV7-6 with TRBJ1-1; perhaps TRBD1 as D (5 bases). V gave up 5 bases and J gave up 1 base, with 11 bases separating them. This CDR3 contains 14 residues. CDR1 SGHVS and CDR2 FNYEAQ come from the germline V gene. CDR3 sequence reads: CASSKEGSNTEAFF. CDR3 nucleotides: TGTGCCAGCAGCAAGGAGGGGTCGAACACTGAAGCTTTCTTT.

This chain connects TRBV9 to TRBJ2-1, with 10 bases identical to TRBD2. Germline V lookup: CDR1 SGDLS, CDR2 YYNGEE. J lost 5 bases, V lost 1 base, and 3 bases had no gene match. CDR3 length equals 15 residues. In DNA form, the CDR3 reads TGTGCCAGCAGCGTAAGGACTAGCGGACACAATGAGCAGTTCTTC. Its protein is CASSVRTSGHNEQFF.

This sequence joins TRBV18 and TRBJ1-1; D gene unclear. Trimming left V 2 bases short and J 3 bases short, with 10 bases between. The CDR3 has 14 residues. Germline assignment: CDR1 KGHSH and CDR2 LQKENI. The CDR3 bases are TGTGCCAGCTCACCATTCGATCGGGACACTGAAGCTTTCTTT. Translated: CASSPFDRDTEAFF. Full variable domain (remainder filled in from reference TRBV18 and TRBJ1-1): NAGVMQNPRHLVRRRGQEARLRCSPMKGHSHVYWYRQLPEEGLKFMVYLQKENIIDESGMPKERFSAEFPKEGPSILRIQQVVRGDSAAYFCASSPFDRDTEAFFGQGTRLTVV.

This clone was picked up one time. This chain links TRBV5-1 with TRBJ2-3; 10 positions match TRBD2. V was clipped by 2 bases and J by 1 base; unmatched bases: 4. CDR3 length: 16 residues. The germline V gene has CDR1 SGHRS and CDR2 YFSETQ. This chain's CDR3 is CASSLAGGPGTDTQYF. The CDR3 nucleotides are TGCGCCAGCAGCTTAGCGGGAGGGCCAGGCACAGATACGCAGTATTTT.

V is TRBV18 and J is TRBJ2-3, with 9 bases lining up with TRBD2. The V segment lost 5 bases and the J segment 4 bases; nucleotides outside the gene matches: 4. Germline V gene data show CDR1 as KGHSH and CDR2 as LQKENI. This CDR3 region has 14 residues. The chain's CDR3 is CASSGGREADTQYF. The CDR3 region has the DNA TGTGCCAGCTCAGGCGGGAGGGAGGCAGATACGCAGTATTTT.

A few counts support this clone. This chain joins TRBV7-2 and TRBJ2-7; D unclear. There are 14 residues in the CDR3. V was trimmed by 1 base and J by 2 bases, leaving 9 bases between them. Per germline, CDR1 SGHTA and CDR2 FQGNSA. The CDR3 region has the DNA TGTGCCAGCAGCTTAGACGGCAGTCCCTACGAGCAGTACTTC. Protein sequence: CASSLDGSPYEQYF.

This clone was seen a handful of times. CDR3 sequence (DNA): TGTGCCAGCAGCCACAAAGGACGGCGGGCCGGGGAGCTGTTTTTT. As protein: CASSHKGRRAGELFF. The gene calls are TRBV28 and TRBJ2-2, with TRBD2 as a possible D gene (5 bases). This CDR3 has 15 amino acids. From germline, CDR1 is MDHEN and CDR2 SYDVKM. V dropped 6 bases and J dropped 6 bases, with 17 bases sitting between them.

The V gene is TRBV29-1, the J gene TRBJ1-1, with D perhaps matching TRBD1 (6 bases). Trimming stripped 5 bases from V and 5 bases from J, with 9 bases between. CDR3 size: 11 residues. In germline, CDR1 is SQVTM, CDR2 ANQGSEA. CDR3 loop: CSVQQGTEAFF. In nucleotides, the CDR3 is TGCAGCGTTCAACAGGGTACTGAAGCTTTCTTT.

The chain is built from TRBV2 and TRBJ1-1, with D hard to call. V dropped 8 bases and J dropped 1 base, with 8 bases sitting between them. CDR1 and CDR2 (germline): SNHLY, FYNNEI. CDR3 size: 12 residues. CDR3 sequence: CASADANTEAFF. The CDR3 DNA sequence: TGTGCCAGCGCAGACGCGAACACTGAAGCTTTCTTT.

The rearrangement links TRBV5-1 to TRBJ2-5; 7 positions agree with TRBD2. Germline CDR1 is SGHRS and CDR2 is YFSETQ. V gave up 0 bases and J gave up 2 bases; unmatched junction bases: 10. This CDR3 is 17 amino acids long. CDR3: CASSLAGSGYRQETQYF. The DNA of the CDR3 is TGCGCCAGCAGCTTGGCCGGTAGCGGGTACCGACAAGAGACCCAGTACTTC.

The chain combines TRBV7-9 with TRBJ1-2; D is undetermined. V was pared by 3 bases and J by 4 bases, with 9 bases between. Germline loops: CDR1 SEHNR, CDR2 FQNEAQ (reference sequence). The CDR3 length is 13 residues. The chain's CDR3 is CASSLDGLYGYTF. Here the CDR3 DNA reads TGTGCCAGCAGCTTGGACGGGCTCTATGGCTACACCTTC.

This clone was seen once. This chain connects TRBV12-2 to TRBJ1-2; the listed D gene, TRBD1, was not tested against the DNA. TRBV12-2 is listed as a pseudogene. This CDR3 spans 16 amino acids. The CDR3 is CASRLDTGDSNYGYTF. Here the CDR3 DNA reads TGTGCAAGTCGGCTCGACACAGGGGATTCTAACTATGGCTACACCTTC.

The chain is built from TRBV29-1 and TRBJ2-1; 7 nucleotides align to TRBD1. The V segment lost 4 bases and the J segment 13 bases; nucleotides outside the gene matches: 7. This CDR3 is built from 11 residues. From germline, CDR1 is SQVTM and CDR2 ANQGSEA. The chain's CDR3 is CSVARTGSQFF. CDR3 DNA sequence: TGCAGCGTTGCCCGGACAGGTTCCCAGTTCTTC.

CDR3 residues: CASSLVFDEQYF. Here the CDR3 DNA reads TGTGCCAGCAGCTTGGTGTTCGACGAGCAGTACTTC. The chain carries TRBV5-4 and TRBJ2-7; D gene uncertain. With 0 bases removed from V and 5 bases from J, the gap between germline ends came to 6 bases. Germline V lookup: CDR1 SGHNT, CDR2 YYREEE (reference sequence). CDR3 size: 12 residues.

The chain uses TRBV9 and TRBJ1-2; D remains ambiguous. V dropped 4 bases and J dropped 0 bases, with 7 bases sitting between them. The germline V gene encodes CDR1 SGDLS and CDR2 YYNGEE. CDR3 length: 13 amino acids. CDR3 DNA: TGTGCCAGCAGCCCACAAGCTAACTATGGCTACACCTTC. Encoded protein: CASSPQANYGYTF.

This chain joins TRBV28 and TRBJ2-7; 8 positions match TRBD1. Trimming at V came to 4 bases and at J to 0 bases, leaving 2 bases not matched to a gene. There are 14 residues in the CDR3. Germline V gene lookup returns CDR1 MDHEN and CDR2 SYDVKM. The CDR3 sequence: CASSSGGISYEQYF. The CDR3 nucleotides read TGTGCCAGCAGTTCAGGGGGCATCTCCTACGAGCAGTACTTC.

The chain is built from TRBV14 and TRBJ2-7, with D perhaps TRBD1 or TRBD2 (5 bases each). With 1 base removed from V and 4 bases from J, the gap between germline ends came to 23 bases. This CDR3 region has 18 residues. Germline V lookup: CDR1 SGHDN, CDR2 FVKESK. DNA of the CDR3: TGTGCCAGCAGCCAAGTTGGGTCGAGGAGGAAAGGGGCTTACGAGCAGTACTTC. Translating gives CASSQVGSRRKGAYEQYF.

The chain combines TRBV7-9 with TRBJ2-1, with 7 nucleotides matching TRBD2. Germline assignment: CDR1 SEHNR and CDR2 FQNEAQ (reference sequence). This CDR3 contains 12 residues. V gave up 5 bases and J gave up 15 bases; unmatched junction bases: 10. The DNA of the CDR3 is TGTGCCAGCAGCCATCCCAGGGAGGGTCCGTTCTTC. Its protein product is CASSHPREGPFF.

The rearrangement links TRBV7-2 to TRBJ2-3, with D uncertain. The germline gives CDR1 SGHTA, CDR2 FQGNSA. The CDR3 has 11 residues. Deletions cut 8 bases from V and 1 base from J, with 4 bases between. The CDR3 region has the DNA TGTGCCAGCCGTCGCACAGATACGCAGTATTTT. Its translation is CASRRTDTQYF.

This clone has just one count. This chain links TRBV6-6 with TRBJ1-4; 9 bases align to TRBD1. Per germline, CDR1 MNHNY and CDR2 SVGAGI (reference sequence). With V trimmed by 7 bases and J by 7 bases, 7 bases remained unmatched. This CDR3 has 14 residues. The CDR3 sequence is CASTPTGGGEKLFF. The DNA of the CDR3 is TGTGCCAGCACCCCAACAGGGGGCGGTGAAAAACTGTTTTTT.

This chain uses TRBV29-1 with TRBJ2-5, with D tentatively TRBD1 (6 bases). The J call may not be correct, given that the DNA end is closer to TRBJ2-7. This CDR3 comprises 13 residues. The V gene's germline CDR1 is SQVTM and CDR2 ANQGSEA. The CDR3 sequence is CSVEDRGRYEQYF. CDR3 in DNA: TGCAGCGTTGAAGACAGGGGACGGTACGAGCAGTACTTC.

The V call is TRBV11-2, the J call TRBJ2-7; possibly TRBD2 for D (6 bases). V lost 5 bases to trimming and J lost 2 bases, with 16 bases between them. Germline V gives CDR1 SGHAT, CDR2 FQNNGV. This CDR3 spans 15 amino acids. The CDR3: CASSPGAYQTYEQYF. The CDR3 DNA reads as TGTGCCAGCAGCCCGGGAGCATACCAAACCTACGAGCAGTACTTC.

This chain connects TRBV7-6 to TRBJ2-1; D is uncertain. Trimming shortened V by 1 base and J by 16 bases, and 14 bases separated the two germline ends. Germline CDR1 SGHVS, CDR2 FNYEAQ. The CDR3 totals 12 residues. In DNA form, the CDR3 reads TGTGCCAGCAGCTTAGACTCGCAGGCCTTATTCTTC. It specifies CASSLDSQALFF.

The chain links TRBV4-1 to TRBJ1-1; D not resolved. This CDR3 region has 14 residues. V was shortened by 0 bases and J by 3 bases, with 8 bases between the two germline ends. CDR1 and CDR2 (germline): MGHRA, YSYEKL. The CDR3 nucleotides are TGCGCCAGCAGCCAAGAACAAACATACACTGAAGCTTTCTTT. It translates to CASSQEQTYTEAFF.

Only a few counts were recorded for this clone. The V call is TRBV7-2, the J call TRBJ2-1; possible D gene TRBD2, 5 bases. V was cut by 1 base and J by 15 bases, with 13 bases left in between. The CDR3 runs to 12 residues. Germline V gene sequence: CDR1 SGHTA, CDR2 FQGNSA. The CDR3 DNA sequence: TGTGCCAGCAGCTTAGACAGCGGCGGTCGGTTCTTC. This gives the protein CASSLDSGGRFF.

The chain is built from TRBV7-2 and TRBJ2-7; TRBD2 might be the D (6 bases). V gave up 5 bases and J gave up 4 bases, with 18 bases separating them. CDR1 SGHTA and CDR2 FQGNSA come from the germline V gene. The CDR3 runs to 15 residues. Here the CDR3 reads CASSLGGTRTYEQYF. As DNA, the CDR3 is TGTGCCAGCAGCCTAGGAGGGACTCGCACGTACGAGCAGTACTTC.

V is TRBV11-3 and J is TRBJ2-1; TRBD2 agrees at 9 bases. The CDR3 runs to 16 residues. Germline trimming cut 3 bases from V and 6 bases from J; bases unmatched to any gene: 9. Germline CDR1 is SGHNT and CDR2 is YENEEA. The CDR3 loop is CASSFDGTSLPNEQFF. The CDR3 region has the DNA TGTGCCAGCAGCTTTGATGGGACTAGCCTCCCCAATGAGCAGTTCTTC.

This clone showed up just a few times. This chain connects TRBV28 to TRBJ1-1, with a possible D match to TRBD1 (5 bases). V dropped 4 bases and J dropped 3 bases, with 24 bases sitting between them. Germline V gene sequence: CDR1 MDHEN, CDR2 SYDVKM. This CDR3 comprises 18 residues. The CDR3 is CASSSGAGGRALYTEAFF. The CDR3 nucleotides read TGTGCCAGCAGTTCCGGGGCGGGAGGGCGCGCTCTGTACACTGAAGCTTTCTTT.

This clone was seen a handful of times. V usage is TRBV13 and J usage is TRBJ1-2; D gene unclear. This CDR3 is 14 amino acids long. CDR1 PRHDT and CDR2 FYEKMQ come from the germline V gene (reference sequence). Between the trimmed V and J ends, which lost 2 bases and 1 base, there was a span of 8 bases. The CDR3, as DNA: TGTGCCAGCAGCTTAAGAAACCGTAACTATGGCTACACCTTC. It translates to CASSLRNRNYGYTF.

The rearrangement links TRBV27 to TRBJ2-1; 7 nucleotides match TRBD1. V was clipped by 10 bases and J by 4 bases; unmatched bases: 7. The CDR3 is 13 residues long. CDR1 MNHEY and CDR2 SMNVEV come from the germline V gene (reference sequence). In DNA form, the CDR3 reads TGTGCCACCACAGACAGGGTTTACAATGAGCAGTTCTTC. The encoded protein is CATTDRVYNEQFF.